One and the same sample provided the 16 T cell receptor beta chains below, sequenced in a study of vaccination effects on CD4 cells after COVID-19. The protocol was immunoSEQ multiplex PCR, while the TCRdb copy is restricted to in-frame clones and leaves out a portion. The sample shows about 61,000 clones, around four fifths of them seen only once. Within the ViraFEST assay, antigen-specific CD4+ T cells underwent expansion with viral peptide pools prior to sequencing. Culture proceeded for more than nine days, and CD4+ T cells were then isolated. Two-dose BNT162b2 or mRNA-1273 vaccination was given to participants. For these TCRs, the target antigens are not known. The sample here was CD4+ T cells from PBMCs cultured with HCoV-229E spike peptides, taken after COVID-19 vaccination. The source is a human donor who received a COVID-19 vaccine.

CDR3 sequence (DNA): TGTGCCAGCTCACCTACTTATGCTAGCGGGGGCCCGAGGGGCAATGAGCAGTTCTTC. Its protein is CASSPTYASGGPRGNEQFF. The chain links TRBV18 to TRBJ2-1; 10 bases are shared with TRBD2. This CDR3 has 19 residues. With 3 bases clipped from V and 6 bases from J, the junction kept 17 bases outside the gene matches. Germline-derived CDR1 and CDR2 are KGHSH and LQKENI.

V usage is TRBV11-2 and J usage is TRBJ1-6; D perhaps matches TRBD1 (6 bases). There are 15 residues in the CDR3. Germline values: CDR1 SGHAT, CDR2 FQNNGV. The germline V and J ends were trimmed by 3 bases and 8 bases, with 14 bases remaining between them. CDR3 sequence reads: CASSFRGTADSPLHF. CDR3 sequence (DNA): TGTGCCAGCAGCTTTAGGGGGACGGCAGATTCACCCCTCCACTTT.

This clone appeared a few times. The CDR3 region has the DNA TGCGCCAGCAGCCAAGTAACCCCCAATCAGCCCCAGCATTTT. Translation gives CASSQVTPNQPQHF. The chain carries TRBV4-1 and TRBJ1-5; D unclear. V lost 1 base, J lost 3 bases, and 7 bases lay in between. Looked up from germline, CDR1 is MGHRA and CDR2 is YSYEKL. The CDR3 has 14 residues.

The chain joins TRBV4-2 to TRBJ1-4, with 9 bases identical to TRBD1. CDR3 size: 15 residues. V was clipped by 1 base and J by 5 bases; unmatched bases: 2. Per the germline V gene, CDR1 is LGHNA and CDR2 is YNFKEQ. CDR3 coding DNA: TGTGCCAGCAGCCAAGGGGACAGGGACAATGAAAAACTGTTTTTT. Its protein product is CASSQGDRDNEKLFF.

This chain joins TRBV6-6 and TRBJ1-1, with a possible D match to TRBD1 (6 bases). Germline V gene sequence: CDR1 MNHNY, CDR2 SVGAGI (reference sequence). V was trimmed by 5 bases and J by 5 bases, leaving 12 bases between them. The CDR3 is 13 residues long. The CDR3 sequence is CASSLQTGTEAFF. DNA of the CDR3: TGTGCCAGCAGTCTACAAACAGGGACTGAAGCTTTCTTT.

The chain employs TRBV5-1 and TRBJ1-6; D not resolved. The CDR3 is 13 residues long. The V and J ends lost 4 bases and 5 bases respectively, with 7 bases between them. Germline V gene lookup returns CDR1 SGHRS and CDR2 YFSETQ. Written as DNA, the CDR3 is TGCGCCAGCAGCAGTGAAGATAATTCACCCCTCCACTTT. Amino acid sequence: CASSSEDNSPLHF.

The chain combines TRBV5-6 with TRBJ1-5; no reliable D call. Germline assignment: CDR1 SGHDT and CDR2 YYEEEE. V shed 3 bases and J shed 7 bases, with 17 bases lying between them. The CDR3 runs 15 residues. This chain's CDR3 is CASSSGYMPQQPQHF. CDR3 bases: TGTGCCAGCAGCTCGGGATACATGCCTCAGCAGCCCCAGCATTTT. The full variable domain, with the rest looked up from reference TRBV5-6 and TRBJ1-5, is DAGVTQSPTHLIKTRGQQVTLRCSPKSGHDTVSWYQQALGQGPQFIFQYYEEEERQRGNFPDRFSGHQFPNYSSELNVNALLLGDSALYLCASSSGYMPQQPQHFGDGTRLSIL.

The rearrangement joins TRBV5-5 to TRBJ2-5; 14 bases map to TRBD2. The CDR3 sequence is 17 residues long. CDR1 SGHKS and CDR2 YYEKEE come from the germline V gene (reference sequence). With V trimmed by 4 bases and J by 7 bases, 12 bases remained unmatched. The CDR3 loop is CASSLQLGTSGGGTQYF. In DNA form, the CDR3 reads TGTGCCAGCAGCCTACAACTCGGGACTAGCGGGGGAGGGACCCAGTACTTC. Combining the CDR3 with reference TRBV5-5 and TRBJ2-5 gives the whole variable domain DAGVTQSPTHLIKTRGQQVTLRCSPISGHKSVSWYQQVLGQGPQFIFQYYEKEERGRGNFPDRFSARQFPNYSSELNVNALLLGDSALYLCASSLQLGTSGGGTQYFGPGTRLLVL.

The J gene is TRBJ2-1, the V gene TRBV12-3 or TRBV12-4; no firm D call. Trimming stripped 5 bases from V and 3 bases from J, with 8 bases between. The length of the CDR3 is 13 residues. CDR3 sequence (DNA): TGTGCCAGCAGTCCCGGCATCTACAATGAGCAGTTCTTC. This sequence encodes CASSPGIYNEQFF.

In DNA, the CDR3 is TGTGCCAGCAGCCTCGGGGGCGCGGGTCAGCCCCAGCATTTT. It yields the protein CASSLGGAGQPQHF. V and J are TRBV3-1 (or the pseudogene TRBV3-2) and TRBJ1-5; tentative D call: TRBD1 (6 bases). The germline V gene has CDR1 LGHDT and CDR2 YNNKEL (reference sequence). Deletions cut 4 bases from V and 6 bases from J, with 13 bases between. The CDR3 spans 14 residues.

V usage is TRBV6-5 and J usage is TRBJ2-2, with D perhaps assigned TRBD1 or TRBD2 (5 bases each). Per the germline V gene, CDR1 is MNHEY and CDR2 is SVGAGI. This CDR3 comprises 16 residues. Trimming shortened V by 2 bases and J by 5 bases, and 15 bases separated the two germline ends. The CDR3 here is CASSYVANWGTGELFF. The CDR3 coding sequence is TGTGCCAGCAGTTACGTGGCCAATTGGGGGACCGGGGAGCTGTTTTTT.

V is TRBV5-1 and J is TRBJ1-1; D unresolved. CDR1 and CDR2 from the germline V gene are SGHRS and YFSETQ. The length of the CDR3 is 15 residues. V lost 1 base and J 0 bases, leaving 10 bases between the germline ends. CDR3 loop: CASSLTAAMNTEAFF. Here the CDR3 DNA reads TGCGCCAGCAGCTTGACAGCAGCCATGAACACTGAAGCTTTCTTT.

V gene TRBV7-9 combines with J gene TRBJ2-3, with unresolved D. V lost 3 bases, J lost 2 bases, and 12 bases lay in between. Germline V gene data show CDR1 as SEHNR and CDR2 as FQNEAQ (reference sequence). The CDR3 has 15 amino acids. CDR3 nucleotide sequence: TGTGCCAGCAGCTTGGGAACGGGCCACACAGATACGCAGTATTTT. It yields the protein CASSLGTGHTDTQYF.

This clone was seen once. The CDR3 reads CASGFGGNTEAFF. The CDR3 DNA reads TGTGCTAGTGGTTTCGGGGGGAACACTGAAGCTTTCTTT. The chain is built from TRBV12-5 and TRBJ1-1; D is perhaps TRBD1 (5 bases). V lost 3 bases to trimming and J lost 1 base, with 6 bases between them. The CDR3 has 13 amino acids. Germline values: CDR1 LGHNT, CDR2 FRNRAP. Filled out from reference TRBV12-5 and TRBJ1-1, the complete variable domain reads DARVTQTPRHKVTEMGQEVTMRCQPILGHNTVFWYRQTMMQGLELLAYFRNRAPLDDSGMPKDRFSAEMPDATLATLKIQPSEPRDSAVYFCASGFGGNTEAFFGQGTRLTVV.

The V gene is TRBV6-2 or TRBV6-3, the J gene TRBJ1-1; the D gene is possibly TRBD1 (6 bases). Germline V lookup: CDR1 MNHEY, CDR2 SVGEGT. Trimming stripped 0 bases from V and 7 bases from J, with 12 bases between. This CDR3 comprises 14 residues. The CDR3 here is CASSYSGGRGEAFF. DNA for the CDR3: TGTGCCAGCAGTTACTCGGGGGGCCGAGGTGAAGCTTTCTTT.

This clone appeared a few times. The CDR3 sequence: CAWMPGQGVTPLHF. The DNA for the CDR3 is TGTGCCTGGATGCCTGGACAGGGTGTGACGCCCCTCCACTTT. The V and J genes are TRBV30 and TRBJ1-6; 8 nucleotides match TRBD1. Trimming at V came to 4 bases and at J to 13 bases, leaving 12 bases not matched to a gene. The CDR3 is made up of 14 amino acids. Germline CDR1 reads GTSNPN; CDR2 reads SVGIG (reference sequence).